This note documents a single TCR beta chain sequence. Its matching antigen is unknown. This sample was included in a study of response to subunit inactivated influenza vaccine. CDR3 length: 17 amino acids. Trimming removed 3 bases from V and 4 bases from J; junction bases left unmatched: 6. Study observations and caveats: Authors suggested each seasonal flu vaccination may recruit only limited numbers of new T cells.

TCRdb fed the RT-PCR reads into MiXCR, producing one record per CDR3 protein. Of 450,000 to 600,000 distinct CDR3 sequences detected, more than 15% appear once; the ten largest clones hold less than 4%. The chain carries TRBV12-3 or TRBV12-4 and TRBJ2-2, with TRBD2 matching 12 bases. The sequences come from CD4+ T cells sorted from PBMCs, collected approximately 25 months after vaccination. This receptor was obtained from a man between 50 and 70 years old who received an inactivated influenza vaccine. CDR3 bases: TGTGCCAGCAGTTTTTCTAGCGGGAGGGCCAGCACCGGGGAGCTGTTTTTT. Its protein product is CASSFSSGRASTGELFF.